The 22 T cell receptor beta chains below all came from one sample that was sequenced in a study of T cell responses to AZD1222 COVID-19 vaccine. The data were produced by immunoSEQ multiplex PCR, yet TCRdb's version contains in-frame clones alone and is incomplete. The repertoire includes roughly 78,000 clones, roughly 85% of them detected once, and approximately 2.9% sits in the top ten. The specimen was peripheral blood, collected on day 0 of AZD1222 vaccination. The receptor set was obtained from an adult in good health.

This clone was picked up a small number of times. The V gene is TRBV5-5, the J gene TRBJ2-1; 9 nucleotides match TRBD2. CDR1 is SGHKS, CDR2 YYEKEE, per germline (reference sequence). V was pared by 0 bases and J by 1 base, with 8 bases of the junction left unmatched. CDR3 length: 18 amino acids. CDR3 DNA sequence: TGTGCCAGCAGCTTGGTCGATAGCGGGGGAGGATCCTACAATGAGCAGTTCTTC. Protein product: CASSLVDSGGGSYNEQFF.

The chain carries TRBV4-3 and TRBJ1-6; D remains ambiguous. From germline, CDR1 is LGHNA and CDR2 YSLEER. This CDR3 is built from 19 residues. V gave up 0 bases and J gave up 0 bases, with 15 bases separating them. CDR3 sequence reads: CASSQEDTASSSYNSPLHF. The CDR3 DNA is TGCGCCAGCAGCCAAGAAGACACGGCATCAAGCTCCTATAATTCACCCCTCCACTTT.

By share, this clone ranks as medium-sized. This rearrangement joins TRBV6-2 or TRBV6-3 to TRBJ2-7, with a possible D match to TRBD2 (6 bases). V was cut by 0 bases and J by 3 bases, with 9 bases left in between. Germline CDR1 and CDR2: MNHEY and SVGEGT. The CDR3 length is 14 residues. This chain's CDR3 is CASSYSGGVYEQYF. As DNA, the CDR3 is TGTGCCAGCAGTTACTCCGGCGGGGTCTACGAGCAGTACTTC.

This clone appeared a single time. The germline gene is not matched at one end of the junction; a read error may be the cause. The chain couples TRBV7-7 to TRBJ1-4, with unresolved D. The germline V gene has CDR1 SSHAT and CDR2 FNYEAQ (reference sequence). The CDR3 runs to 13 residues. Here the CDR3 DNA reads TGTGCTAGCAGCTTAGGCGGCAACCAAAAACTGTTTTTT. It specifies CASSLGGNQKLFF.

V usage is TRBV30 and J usage is TRBJ1-2; D call uncertain. Deletions cut 5 bases from V and 2 bases from J, with 15 bases between. This CDR3 comprises 14 residues. Germline lookup yields CDR1 GTSNPN and CDR2 SVGIG (reference sequence). CDR3 in amino acids: CAWDPLLGNYGYTF. The CDR3 DNA reads TGTGCCTGGGATCCACTGCTGGGGAACTATGGCTACACCTTC. Full variable domain (missing parts from reference TRBV30 and TRBJ1-2): SQTIHQWPATLVQPVGSPLSLECTVEGTSNPNLYWYRQAAGRGLQLLFYSVGIGQISSEVPQNLSASRPQDRQFILSSKKLLLSDSGFYLCAWDPLLGNYGYTFGSGTRLTVV.

The rearrangement joins TRBV2 to TRBJ2-6, with TRBD1 matching 11 bases. Unmatched junction bases numbered 7, after V lost 2 bases and J lost 4 bases. Germline loops: CDR1 SNHLY, CDR2 FYNNEI. This CDR3 is 18 amino acids long. This chain's CDR3 is CASSETDRGLSGANVLTF. The CDR3 DNA sequence: TGTGCCAGCAGTGAAACGGACAGGGGGCTATCGGGGGCCAACGTCCTGACTTTC.

This chain uses TRBV7-2 with TRBJ2-5; D perhaps matches TRBD1 (6 bases). The CDR3 sequence is 14 residues long. CDR1 is SGHTA, CDR2 FQGNSA, per germline. Trimming shortened V by 5 bases and J by 5 bases, and 15 bases separated the two germline ends. This chain's CDR3 is CASSTDAGGETQYF. CDR3 bases: TGTGCCAGCAGCACTGACGCTGGGGGCGAGACCCAGTACTTC.

This sequence joins TRBV24-1 and TRBJ1-5; D is unresolved. CDR1 is KGHDR and CDR2 is SFDVKD in the germline V gene. CDR3 size: 10 residues. CDR3 nucleotides: TGTACTCCCCTGAACAAGGCCCAGCATTTT. The encoded protein is CTPLNKAQHF.

The chain uses TRBV7-8 and TRBJ2-2; unclear D gene. This CDR3 has 15 residues. V was shortened by 0 bases and J by 5 bases, with 10 bases between the two germline ends. The V gene's germline CDR1 is SGHVS and CDR2 FQNEAQ. The CDR3 is CASSLAPRSTGELFF. The CDR3 DNA reads as TGTGCCAGCAGCTTAGCGCCCAGGTCTACCGGGGAGCTGTTTTTT.

V and J are TRBV6-5 and TRBJ1-2, with 8 bases aligning to TRBD1. There are 14 residues in the CDR3. Germline loops: CDR1 MNHEY, CDR2 SVGAGI. V lost 6 bases and J lost 4; bases outside the gene matches: 7. Written as DNA, the CDR3 is TGTGCCAGCAGGGATCGGGACAGGATCTATGGCTACACCTTC. This codes for CASRDRDRIYGYTF.

About this clone itself: One end of the junction fails to match germline, which may point to a read error. The chain joins TRBV15 to TRBJ2-5, with 9 positions matching TRBD2. The CDR3 is 18 amino acids. Germline V CDR1 and CDR2: LNHNV, YYDKDF (reference sequence). The CDR3 DNA reads as TGTGCCACCAGTACTACCCCGATGGCGGGGGGGAACCAAGGGACCCAGTACTTC. It specifies CATSTTPMAGGNQGTQYF.

This chain links TRBV6-1 with TRBJ1-5; 10 positions match TRBD1. This CDR3 has 16 residues. With V trimmed by 2 bases and J by 5 bases, 6 bases remained unmatched. Germline CDR1 reads MNHNS; CDR2 reads SASEGT. CDR3: CASSEWDRGRDQPQHF. CDR3 DNA sequence: TGTGCCAGCAGTGAATGGGACAGGGGTCGAGATCAGCCCCAGCATTTT.

This chain connects TRBV7-3 to TRBJ2-3; 8 bases align to TRBD2. The V and J ends lost 1 base and 4 bases, in that order; junction bases with no gene match: 4. This CDR3 spans 15 amino acids. Germline V gives CDR1 SGHTA, CDR2 FQGTGA. This CDR3 is CASSLRGLDSDTQYF. Here the CDR3 DNA reads TGTGCCAGCAGCTTAAGGGGACTAGATTCAGATACGCAGTATTTT.

The J gene is TRBJ2-7, the V gene TRBV4-1; no clear D. Germline CDR1 and CDR2: MGHRA and YSYEKL. V lost 11 bases, J lost 3 bases, and 20 bases lay in between. The CDR3 runs to 14 residues. The CDR3 DNA reads as TGCGCCTCCGCGGCCCTGGGGTCTAACTACGAGCAGTACTTC. Amino acid sequence: CASAALGSNYEQYF.

V usage is TRBV6-5 and J usage is TRBJ2-2; TRBD1 matches 7 bases. Trimming cost V 6 bases and J 2 bases; bases outside gene matches: 6. Looked up from germline, CDR1 is MNHEY and CDR2 is SVGAGI. The CDR3 runs 15 residues. Here the CDR3 reads CASREDRFNTGELFF. The CDR3 DNA follows: TGTGCCAGCAGAGAGGACAGGTTCAACACCGGGGAGCTGTTTTTT.

The chain recombines TRBV7-9 with TRBJ1-4, with 8 bases that match TRBD1. V gave up 11 bases and J gave up 8 bases; unmatched junction bases: 4. CDR1 SEHNR and CDR2 FQNEAQ come from the germline V gene (reference sequence). The CDR3 totals 11 residues. The CDR3 region has the DNA TGTGCCGGAGACAGGGGCGAAAAACTGTTTTTT. It encodes CAGDRGEKLFF.

This clone has only a few counts. The chain recombines TRBV6-5 with TRBJ2-1; 7 bases align to TRBD2. After removal of 2 bases from V and 8 bases from J, the junction contained 0 bases not matched to a gene. The CDR3 length is 12 residues. Germline V gene lookup returns CDR1 MNHEY and CDR2 SVGAGI. DNA of the CDR3: TGTGCCAGCAGTTACGGGAGGGATGAGCAGTTCTTC. It encodes CASSYGRDEQFF.

The chain has TRBV5-1 and TRBJ1-4; D remains unclear. Germline CDR1 is SGHRS and CDR2 is YFSETQ. V lost 7 bases, J lost 7 bases, and 14 bases lay in between. The CDR3 is made up of 13 amino acids. The CDR3 protein is CASGAGVGEKLFF. In DNA form, the CDR3 reads TGCGCCAGCGGCGCAGGAGTGGGTGAAAAACTGTTTTTT.

Only a few counts were recorded for this clone. The chain is built from TRBV2 and TRBJ2-3, with 12 bases that match TRBD2. Germline CDR1 reads SNHLY; CDR2 reads FYNNEI. CDR3 length: 14 residues. The V and J ends lost 6 bases and 3 bases, in that order; junction bases with no gene match: 1. CDR3 sequence reads: CASRLAGGTDTQYF. CDR3 DNA sequence: TGTGCCAGCAGACTAGCGGGGGGAACAGATACGCAGTATTTT.

J is TRBJ1-2 and V is TRBV30, with 9 positions matching TRBD1. The CDR3 length is 16 residues. J was trimmed by 3 bases and V by 2 bases; bases with no gene match: 10. Germline V CDR1 and CDR2: GTSNPN, SVGIG (reference sequence). CDR3 coding DNA: TGTGCCTGGAGTCCCACAACAGGGGGCGGCGACTATGGCTACACCTTC. This sequence encodes CAWSPTTGGGDYGYTF.

The chain couples TRBV5-1 to TRBJ2-2; a possible D gene is TRBD1 (6 bases). CDR3 length equals 16 residues. Looked up from germline, CDR1 is SGHRS and CDR2 is YFSETQ. Trimming removed 3 bases at V and 3 bases at J, with 15 bases between. CDR3 region: CASSWNRVGDTGELFF. The CDR3 nucleotides are TGCGCCAGCAGCTGGAACAGGGTGGGGGACACCGGGGAGCTGTTTTTT. Variable domain in full (rest from reference TRBV5-1 and TRBJ2-2): KAGVTQTPRYLIKTRGQQVTLSCSPISGHRSVSWYQQTPGQGLQFLFEYFSETQRNKGNFPGRFSGRQFSNSRSEMNVSTLELGDSALYLCASSWNRVGDTGELFFGEGSRLTVL.

V usage is TRBV10-3 and J usage is TRBJ1-2; 8 bases match TRBD1. The CDR3 is made up of 16 amino acids. Germline CDR1 and CDR2: ENHRY and SYGVKD. Germline trimming cut 2 bases from V and 5 bases from J; bases unmatched to any gene: 10. The CDR3 DNA reads TGTGCCATCAGTGAGAGAGGTCAGGGGGCCGGATATGGCTACACCTTC. Its translation: CAISERGQGAGYGYTF.